This passage covers 24 T cell receptor beta chains from one sample sequenced in a study of blood T cell repertoires in COVID-19. Sequencing was performed with immunoSEQ multiplex PCR; in TCRdb, only in-frame clones are kept and a portion is missing. The sample holds approximately 210,000 clones, approximately 84% seen once. The sequenced material came from PBMCs or T cells enriched from blood (not recorded which). These receptors all stem from a man in his forties or fifties who had recovered from COVID-19.

Remarks on this clone: The same CDR3 arises from other DNA sequences in this sample as well. This chain uses TRBV30 with TRBJ2-5, with 10 bases matching TRBD2. Germline V gene data show CDR1 as GTSNPN and CDR2 as SVGIG (reference sequence). V trimming: 0 bases; J trimming: 5 bases; junction bases outside the gene matches: 6. The CDR3 has 15 amino acids. CDR3 sequence: CAWSVQAGGLETQYF. The CDR3 DNA reads TGTGCCTGGAGTGTACAAGCGGGGGGGCTCGAGACCCAGTACTTC.

The rearrangement joins TRBV3-1 (or the pseudogene TRBV3-2) to TRBJ2-1, with 7 bases matching TRBD2. With V trimmed by 1 base and J by 7 bases, 7 bases remained unmatched. This CDR3 spans 15 amino acids. The germline CDR1 and CDR2 sequences are LGHDT and YNNKEL (reference sequence). As DNA, the CDR3 is TGTGCCAGCAGCCAAGTCGGGACTATAGGGAATGAGCAGTTCTTC. It translates to CASSQVGTIGNEQFF.

J is TRBJ2-1 and V is TRBV28; D uncertain. The CDR3 loop spans 14 amino acids. V lost 6 bases and J lost 6, with 15 bases in between. Looked up from germline, CDR1 is MDHEN and CDR2 is SYDVKM. CDR3 DNA sequence: TGTGCCAGCAGGTTAGAGATGGGCCCCAATGAGCAGTTCTTC. Its protein product is CASRLEMGPNEQFF.

This sequence joins TRBV20-1 and TRBJ1-1; D is unresolved. Trimming cost V 5 bases and J 8 bases, with 9 bases left between them. CDR3 length equals 10 residues. Germline V CDR1 and CDR2: DFQATT, SNEGSKA (reference sequence). The CDR3 reads CSAGGSEAFF. CDR3 DNA: TGCAGTGCTGGCGGGTCAGAAGCTTTCTTT.

This clone was counted a few times. The rearrangement links TRBV19 to TRBJ2-7, with D perhaps TRBD2 (6 bases). V dropped 6 bases and J dropped 0 bases, with 12 bases sitting between them. From germline, CDR1 is LNHDA and CDR2 SQIVND (reference sequence). This CDR3 has 14 residues. CDR3 bases: TGTGCCAGTAGGATGGGGGGTTCCTCCTACGAGCAGTACTTC. Its protein product is CASRMGGSSYEQYF.

The chain uses TRBV5-1 and TRBJ1-2; 7 bases are shared with TRBD1. CDR3 length: 14 amino acids. J lost 1 base, V lost 4 bases, and 4 bases had no gene match. Germline assignment: CDR1 SGHRS and CDR2 YFSETQ. The CDR3 region is CASSRTGDNYGYTF. The CDR3 DNA sequence: TGCGCCAGCAGCCGCACAGGGGATAACTATGGCTACACCTTC.

The rearrangement joins TRBV9 to TRBJ2-3, with 9 bases matching TRBD1. Looked up from germline, CDR1 is SGDLS and CDR2 is YYNGEE. This CDR3 region has 13 residues. V trimming: 0 bases; J trimming: 14 bases; junction bases outside the gene matches: 7. The CDR3 DNA reads as TGTGCCAGCAGCGTAGCGGGGACAGGGTTCCCGTATTTT. Protein sequence: CASSVAGTGFPYF.

The J gene is TRBJ1-1, the V gene TRBV28; perhaps TRBD1 as D (5 bases). Trimming took 2 bases from V and 8 from J, leaving 12 bases between them. The CDR3 totals 13 residues. Per germline, CDR1 MDHEN and CDR2 SYDVKM. The DNA of the CDR3 is TGTGCCAGCAGTTTAGGTTTGCGGGGCGAAGCTTTCTTT. Translation: CASSLGLRGEAFF.

This clone was recorded once. The chain employs TRBV6-1 and TRBJ2-7, with D perhaps TRBD2 (6 bases). The CDR3 loop spans 15 amino acids. Germline lookup yields CDR1 MNHNS and CDR2 SASEGT. With 3 bases removed from V and 2 bases from J, the gap between germline ends came to 14 bases. For the CDR3, the DNA is TGTGCCAGCAGTGACCACCGGACTATTGCCTACGAGCAGTACTTC. This gives the protein CASSDHRTIAYEQYF.

This rearrangement joins TRBV10-3 to TRBJ2-1; 9 bases fit TRBD1. The V segment lost 4 bases and the J segment 5 bases; nucleotides outside the gene matches: 6. This CDR3 comprises 15 residues. Per germline, CDR1 ENHRY and CDR2 SYGVKD. The CDR3 nucleotides read TGTGCCATCAGTGTTGGGACAGGGTATAACAATGAGCAGTTCTTC. Translation: CAISVGTGYNNEQFF.

The chain combines TRBV9 with TRBJ1-1, with TRBD1 as a possible D gene (5 bases). Germline V gene data show CDR1 as SGDLS and CDR2 as YYNGEE. V dropped 3 bases and J dropped 4 bases, with 10 bases sitting between them. The CDR3 covers 13 residues. The CDR3 region has the DNA TGTGCCAGCAGCGGTCAGGGTTTCACTGAAGCTTTCTTT. It yields the protein CASSGQGFTEAFF.

J is TRBJ2-7 and V is TRBV7-2; D is unclear. The germline V and J ends were trimmed by 5 bases and 0 bases, with 8 bases remaining between them. The CDR3 totals 13 residues. The germline gives CDR1 SGHTA, CDR2 FQGNSA. The CDR3 is CASSRFSSYEQYF. In DNA form, the CDR3 reads TGTGCCAGCAGCCGCTTCAGCTCCTACGAGCAGTACTTC.

Only a few counts were recorded for this clone. This chain uses TRBV28 with TRBJ2-7; TRBD1 matches 8 bases. The J segment lost 5 bases and the V segment lost 4 bases, leaving 10 bases of the junction unmatched. This CDR3 is built from 15 residues. CDR1 and CDR2 (germline): MDHEN, SYDVKM. This CDR3 is CASSSPGQGAHEQYF. DNA of the CDR3: TGTGCCAGCAGTTCTCCGGGGCAGGGGGCCCACGAGCAGTACTTC.

This clone was seen a single time. J is TRBJ1-1 and V is TRBV6-5; no firm D call. The CDR3 runs to 14 residues. Germline V CDR1 and CDR2: MNHEY, SVGAGI. Trimming shortened V by 4 bases and J by 4 bases, and 13 bases separated the two germline ends. CDR3 protein: CASSSRMEVTEAFF. The CDR3 DNA follows: TGTGCCAGCAGTTCCAGGATGGAGGTCACTGAAGCTTTCTTT.

V and J are TRBV4-1 and TRBJ1-1, with a possible D match to TRBD1 (5 bases). V was cut by 2 bases and J by 5 bases, with 12 bases left in between. This CDR3 is 14 amino acids long. Germline lookup yields CDR1 MGHRA and CDR2 YSYEKL. This CDR3 reads CASSQRDSGTEAFF. The CDR3 DNA is TGCGCCAGCAGCCAACGGGACTCCGGGACTGAAGCTTTCTTT.

V usage is TRBV5-4 and J usage is TRBJ1-2; 9 bases fit TRBD1. The CDR3 length is 17 residues. Germline CDR1 and CDR2: SGHNT and YYREEE (reference sequence). V lost 4 bases, J lost 1 base, and 11 bases stayed unmatched. CDR3 residues: CASSRGRGTGSNYGYTF. The CDR3 DNA is TGTGCCAGCAGCCGAGGGCGGGGGACAGGGAGTAACTATGGCTACACCTTC.

The CDR3 coding sequence is TGTGCCAGCAGCGAGGGACAGCCTCCCTACGAGCAGTACTTC. Translating gives CASSEGQPPYEQYF. This sequence joins TRBV28 and TRBJ2-7; the match to TRBD1 covers 7 bases. J gave up 2 bases and V 6 bases, and 7 bases lay outside the gene matches. Germline V lookup: CDR1 MDHEN, CDR2 SYDVKM. The CDR3 spans 14 residues.

This clone was picked up one time. The chain has TRBV28 and TRBJ2-1, with TRBD2 matching over 8 bases. Looked up from germline, CDR1 is MDHEN and CDR2 is SYDVKM. The CDR3 has 15 amino acids. V was clipped by 6 bases and J by 7 bases; unmatched bases: 11. The CDR3 coding sequence is TGTGCCAGCAGCAGTCCGGGACGGGGGGGGAATGAGCAGTTCTTC. It encodes CASSSPGRGGNEQFF.

This clone turned up a few times. The chain is built from TRBV2 and TRBJ2-7; tentatively, D is TRBD1 (6 bases). CDR1 SNHLY and CDR2 FYNNEI come from the germline V gene. The CDR3 contains 13 residues. Trimming stripped 6 bases from V and 0 bases from J, with 9 bases between. CDR3 DNA sequence: TGTGCCAGCAGAAGGGACACCTCCTACGAGCAGTACTTC. Its translation: CASRRDTSYEQYF.

The chain combines TRBV7-2 with TRBJ2-3; no reliable D call. CDR3 length: 14 amino acids. The ends were cut back, 3 bases at V and 0 bases at J, with 7 bases in the middle. Looked up from germline, CDR1 is SGHTA and CDR2 is FQGNSA. CDR3 sequence reads: CASSLGASTDTQYF. The CDR3 DNA is TGTGCCAGCAGCTTGGGCGCTAGCACAGATACGCAGTATTTT.

The chain links TRBV4-1 to TRBJ2-7; D is ambiguous. V lost 1 base to trimming and J lost 0 bases, with 7 bases between them. The germline CDR1 and CDR2 sequences are MGHRA and YSYEKL. CDR3 length: 14 amino acids. CDR3 protein: CASSQGPSSYEQYF. The CDR3 DNA is TGCGCCAGCAGCCAAGGCCCGAGCTCCTACGAGCAGTACTTC.

The chain is built from TRBV3-1 (or the pseudogene TRBV3-2) and TRBJ1-1, with TRBD1 identical over 7 bases. Germline trimming cut 7 bases from V and 6 bases from J; bases unmatched to any gene: 5. The CDR3 length is 12 residues. The V gene's germline CDR1 is LGHDT and CDR2 YNNKEL (reference sequence). The CDR3 sequence: CASTRGFAEAFF. In DNA, the CDR3 is TGTGCCAGCACCAGGGGGTTCGCTGAAGCTTTCTTT.

This chain connects TRBV2 to TRBJ2-7; 8 nucleotides agree with TRBD2. Germline CDR1 reads SNHLY; CDR2 reads FYNNEI. V trimming: 5 bases; J trimming: 4 bases; junction bases outside the gene matches: 7. The CDR3 is made up of 14 amino acids. CDR3 nucleotides: TGTGCCAGCAGTTTTAAGCGGGAGACTTACGAGCAGTACTTC. Translation: CASSFKRETYEQYF.

The chain couples TRBV20-1 to TRBJ2-5; TRBD1 matches 7 bases. This CDR3 has 14 amino acids. The V segment lost 5 bases and the J segment 5 bases; nucleotides outside the gene matches: 11. Germline lookup yields CDR1 DFQATT and CDR2 SNEGSKA (reference sequence). CDR3 amino acids: CSACETGLGETQYF. In DNA form, the CDR3 reads TGCAGTGCTTGTGAGACAGGGTTAGGGGAGACCCAGTACTTC.